This T cell receptor beta chain comes out of a study of radiotherapy plus CTLA-4 blockade in lung cancer. Findings and caveats of the study: Following radiotherapy plus ipilimumab, tumor-derived TCR clones expanded in the blood.

The CDR3 loop spans 17 amino acids. Looked up from germline, CDR1 is MNHNS and CDR2 is SASEGT. V lost 0 bases and J 8 bases, leaving 22 bases between the germline ends. Repertoires were generated with immunoSEQ multiplex PCR, while TCRdb's copy carries only in-frame clones and drops some. The sample consists of about 45,000 clones, 70% to 80% of them appearing once. Regarding this clone: Its antigen is still unknown.

This sample comprised peripheral blood, obtained from a patient treated with radiotherapy plus ipilimumab. This TCR was recovered from a human donor with non-small cell lung cancer who had stable disease on radiotherapy plus ipilimumab. The chain combines TRBV6-1 with TRBJ1-1; D is unresolved. The CDR3 reads CASSEASSRPIKGEAFF. For the CDR3, the DNA is TGTGCCAGCAGTGAAGCAAGTAGCCGACCGATCAAAGGGGAAGCTTTCTTT.